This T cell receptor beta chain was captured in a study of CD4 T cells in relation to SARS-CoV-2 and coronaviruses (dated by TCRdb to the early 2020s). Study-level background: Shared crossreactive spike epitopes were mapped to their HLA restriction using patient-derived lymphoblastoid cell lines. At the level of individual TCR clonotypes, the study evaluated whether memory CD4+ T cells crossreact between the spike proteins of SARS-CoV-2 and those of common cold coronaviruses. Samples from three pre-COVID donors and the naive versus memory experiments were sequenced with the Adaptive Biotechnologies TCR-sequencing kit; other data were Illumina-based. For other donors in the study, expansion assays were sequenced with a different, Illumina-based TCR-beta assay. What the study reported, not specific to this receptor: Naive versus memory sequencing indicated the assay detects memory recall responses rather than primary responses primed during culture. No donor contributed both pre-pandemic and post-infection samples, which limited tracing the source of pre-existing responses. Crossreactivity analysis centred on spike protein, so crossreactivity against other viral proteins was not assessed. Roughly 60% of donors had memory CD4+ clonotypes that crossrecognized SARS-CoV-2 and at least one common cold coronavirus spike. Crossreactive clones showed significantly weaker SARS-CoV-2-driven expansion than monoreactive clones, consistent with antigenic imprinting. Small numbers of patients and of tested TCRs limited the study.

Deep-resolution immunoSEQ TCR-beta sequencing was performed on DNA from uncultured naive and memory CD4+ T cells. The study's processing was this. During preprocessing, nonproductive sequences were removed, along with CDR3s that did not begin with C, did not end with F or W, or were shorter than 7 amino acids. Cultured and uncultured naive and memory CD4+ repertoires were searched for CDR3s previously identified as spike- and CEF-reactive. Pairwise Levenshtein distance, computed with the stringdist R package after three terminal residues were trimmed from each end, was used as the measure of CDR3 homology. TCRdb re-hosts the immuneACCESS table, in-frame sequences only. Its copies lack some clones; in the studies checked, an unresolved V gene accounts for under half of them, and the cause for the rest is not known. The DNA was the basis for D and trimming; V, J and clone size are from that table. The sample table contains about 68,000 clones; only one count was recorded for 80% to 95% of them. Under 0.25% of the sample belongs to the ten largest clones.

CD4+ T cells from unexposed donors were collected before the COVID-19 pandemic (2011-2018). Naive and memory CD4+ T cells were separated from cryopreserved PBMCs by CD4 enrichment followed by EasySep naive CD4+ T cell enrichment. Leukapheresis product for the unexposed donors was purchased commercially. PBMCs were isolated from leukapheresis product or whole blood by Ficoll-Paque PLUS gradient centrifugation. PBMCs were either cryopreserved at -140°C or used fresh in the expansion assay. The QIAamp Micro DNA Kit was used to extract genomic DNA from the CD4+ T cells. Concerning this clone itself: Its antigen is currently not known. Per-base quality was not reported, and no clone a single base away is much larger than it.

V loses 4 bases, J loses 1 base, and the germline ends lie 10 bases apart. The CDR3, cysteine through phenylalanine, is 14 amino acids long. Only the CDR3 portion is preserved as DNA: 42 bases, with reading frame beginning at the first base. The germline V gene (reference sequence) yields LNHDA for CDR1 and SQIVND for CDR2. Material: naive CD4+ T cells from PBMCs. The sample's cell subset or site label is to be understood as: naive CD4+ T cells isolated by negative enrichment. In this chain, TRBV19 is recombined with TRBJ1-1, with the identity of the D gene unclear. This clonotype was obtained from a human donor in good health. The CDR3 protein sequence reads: CASSKRAENTEAFF. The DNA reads TGTGCCAGTAGTAAGAGGGCCGAGAACACTGAAGCTTTCTTT.